These 5 T cell receptor beta chains were all obtained from the same sample, sequenced in a study of immune evolution from preneoplasia to lung adenocarcinoma. Sequencing used immunoSEQ multiplex PCR; TCRdb keeps in-frame clones, though not all of them. Counted here are about 4,900 clones, around 77% occurring once; the ten biggest clones make up approximately 6.7%. The sequenced sample was FFPE minimally invasive lung adenocarcinoma tissue. The receptors shown here come from a person aged 55-79 years with lung adenocarcinoma.

This clone was recorded only once. The V call is TRBV10-1, the J call TRBJ2-2; 8 nucleotides agree with TRBD1. The CDR3 consists of 17 residues. Trimming at V came to 11 bases and at J to 2 bases, leaving 16 bases not matched to a gene. Germline loops: CDR1 WNHNN, CDR2 SYGVQD (reference sequence). CDR3 DNA sequence: TGCGCCGGTAAACGGACAGGGCCCCATCTCAACACCGGGGAGCTGTTTTTT. The encoded protein is CAGKRTGPHLNTGELFF.

This sequence joins TRBV5-4 and TRBJ1-1; D is possibly TRBD1 (5 bases). The ends were cut back, 0 bases at V and 6 bases at J, with 15 bases in the middle. CDR3 size: 15 residues. Germline V gene sequence: CDR1 SGHNT, CDR2 YYREEE (reference sequence). CDR3 bases: TGTGCCAGCAGCTTGGAGGGCAGGGTTGGTGCTGAAGCTTTCTTT. Translating gives CASSLEGRVGAEAFF.

This chain links TRBV18 with TRBJ1-2; D perhaps matches TRBD1 (5 bases). V lost 3 bases, J lost 2 bases, and 16 bases lay in between. Germline V lookup: CDR1 KGHSH, CDR2 LQKENI. The CDR3 runs 16 residues. CDR3 nucleotide sequence: TGTGCCAGCTCACCCGGCGATGGGGGGTCCAACTATGGCTACACCTTC. This gives the protein CASSPGDGGSNYGYTF.

This clone was detected only a few times. The chain recombines TRBV28 with TRBJ2-7; 9 nucleotides align to TRBD1. Per germline, CDR1 MDHEN and CDR2 SYDVKM. V gave up 7 bases and J gave up 4 bases; unmatched junction bases: 11. The CDR3 sequence is 15 residues long. The CDR3 region is CASKMPGQGGYEQYF. The CDR3, as DNA: TGTGCCAGCAAAATGCCGGGACAGGGTGGGTACGAGCAGTACTTC. The variable domain in full, with the rest retrieved from reference TRBV28 and TRBJ2-7, is DVKVTQSSRYLVKRTGEKVFLECVQDMDHENMFWYRQDPGLGLRLIYFSYDVKMKEKGDIPEGYSVSREKKERFSLILESASTNQTSMYLCASKMPGQGGYEQYFGPGTRLTVT.

The chain is built from TRBV30 and TRBJ2-1; TRBD2 matches at 10 bases. This CDR3 is built from 13 residues. The V and J ends lost 2 bases and 9 bases, in that order; junction bases with no gene match: 4. The germline gives CDR1 GTSNPN, CDR2 SVGIG (reference sequence). This CDR3 is CAWSTSGNGEQFF. CDR3 DNA sequence: TGTGCCTGGAGTACTAGCGGGAACGGTGAGCAGTTCTTC.